These T cell receptor beta chains were read from a single sample in a study of cytomegalovirus exposure and HLA in healthy donors. Libraries were prepared by immunoSEQ multiplex PCR; TCRdb keeps only in-frame clonotypes and omits some of them. The table has roughly 330,000 clones, 75% to 90% seen once. The source material was PBMCs. These receptor sequences come from a woman younger than 45 in good health and CMV-seropositive. CDR3s include the opening cysteine and the closing phenylalanine or tryptophan. The D gene is left open where the match is weak. The size entry is marked missing in some rows and otherwise reads once, few, many or a size class.

CDR3 length: 15; J gene: TRBJ1-1; V gene: TRBV4-1; clone size: -; D gene: TRBD1; CDR3 DNA: TGCGCCAGCAGTGTTCCGACAGGGACGAACACTGAAGCTTTCTTT; CDR3 protein: CASSVPTGTNTEAFF
CDR3 length: 15; J gene: TRBJ2-5; V gene: TRBV4-1; clone size: -; D gene: -; CDR3 DNA: TGCGCCAGCAGCCAAGTGGGCGATGGGGAAGAGACCCAGTACTTC; CDR3 protein: CASSQVGDGEETQYF
CDR3 length: 14; J gene: TRBJ2-7; V gene: TRBV4-3; clone size: -; D gene: TRBD1; CDR3 DNA: TGCGCCAGCAGCCAAGAACCAGGGGGCTACGAGCAGTACTTC; CDR3 protein: CASSQEPGGYEQYF
CDR3 length: 15; J gene: TRBJ1-2; V gene: TRBV2; clone size: -; D gene: -; CDR3 DNA: TGTGCCAGCAGTGAGGAGGACCCAACTAACTATGGCTACACCTTC; CDR3 protein: CASSEEDPTNYGYTF
CDR3 length: 13; J gene: TRBJ2-5; V gene: TRBV7-2; clone size: -; D gene: -; CDR3 DNA: TGTGCCAGCAGCCCGGACGGACTCGGGACCCAGTACTTC; CDR3 protein: CASSPDGLGTQYF
CDR3 length: 15; J gene: TRBJ2-7; V gene: TRBV4-1; clone size: -; D gene: TRBD2; CDR3 DNA: TGCGCCAGCAGCCTCCGTCTAGCGGGGAAAGACGAGCAGTACTTC; CDR3 protein: CASSLRLAGKDEQYF
CDR3 length: 14; J gene: TRBJ2-2; V gene: TRBV7-2; clone size: -; D gene: -; CDR3 DNA: TGTGCCAGCCGTGGGGGGACGAACACCGGGGAGCTGTTTTTT; CDR3 protein: CASRGGTNTGELFF
CDR3 length: 14; J gene: TRBJ2-7; V gene: TRBV7-8; clone size: few; D gene: -; CDR3 DNA: TGTGCCAGCAGCTTACCCGAAGGAGGGAACGAGCAGTACTTC; CDR3 protein: CASSLPEGGNEQYF
CDR3 length: 14; J gene: TRBJ1-6; V gene: TRBV2; clone size: -; D gene: TRBD1; CDR3 DNA: TGTGCCAGCAGTCCGGGACAGGGGCATTCACCCCTCCACTTT; CDR3 protein: CASSPGQGHSPLHF
CDR3 length: 11; J gene: TRBJ2-7; V gene: TRBV30; clone size: few; D gene: -; CDR3 DNA: TGTGCCTGGAGCCCAGGGCGCGAGCAGTACTTC; CDR3 protein: CAWSPGREQYF
CDR3 length: 16; J gene: TRBJ1-2; V gene: TRBV4-1; clone size: -; D gene: TRBD1; CDR3 DNA: TGCGCCAGCAGCCCCCTTACGGGACAGTTAAACTATGGCTACACCTTC; CDR3 protein: CASSPLTGQLNYGYTF
CDR3 length: 14; J gene: TRBJ1-5; V gene: TRBV9; clone size: -; D gene: -; CDR3 DNA: TGTGCCAGCAGCGTATGGGGGGGGGTGGAGCCCCAGCATTTT; CDR3 protein: CASSVWGGVEPQHF
CDR3 length: 15; J gene: TRBJ2-7; V gene: TRBV28; clone size: -; D gene: TRBD2; CDR3 DNA: TGTGCCAGCAGTTTACTAGCGGGAGGGCCCTACGAGCAGTACTTC; CDR3 protein: CASSLLAGGPYEQYF
CDR3 length: 18; J gene: TRBJ1-2; V gene: TRBV27; clone size: -; D gene: -; CDR3 DNA: TGTGCCAGCAGTTTTATTCCCACAGGGCGACCATTTAACTATGGCTACACCTTC; CDR3 protein: CASSFIPTGRPFNYGYTF
CDR3 length: 14; J gene: TRBJ2-1; V gene: TRBV2; clone size: -; D gene: TRBD1; CDR3 DNA: TGTGCCAGCAACCGGGGACAGCCCGGCAATGAGCAGTTCTTC; CDR3 protein: CASNRGQPGNEQFF
CDR3 length: 12; J gene: TRBJ2-7; V gene: TRBV29-1; clone size: -; D gene: -; CDR3 DNA: TGCAGCGTTGAAGGGCGGTTCTACGAGCAGTACTTC; CDR3 protein: CSVEGRFYEQYF
CDR3 length: 18; J gene: TRBJ2-2; V gene: TRBV19; clone size: few; D gene: TRBD1; CDR3 DNA: TGTGCCAGTAGTATAGGACGACAGGGGGAGAGAAACACCGGGGAGCTGTTTTTT; CDR3 protein: CASSIGRQGERNTGELFF
CDR3 length: 14; J gene: TRBJ1-3; V gene: TRBV28; clone size: once; D gene: -; CDR3 DNA: TGTGCCAGCATCCCTTACCAAGCTGGAAACACCATATATTTT; CDR3 protein: CASIPYQAGNTIYF
CDR3 length: 13; J gene: TRBJ1-5; V gene: TRBV7-7; clone size: -; D gene: -; CDR3 DNA: TGTGCCAGCAGCTTAGCGAAAGGGCAGCCCCAGCATTTT; CDR3 protein: CASSLAKGQPQHF
CDR3 length: 15; J gene: TRBJ2-3; V gene: TRBV29-1; clone size: -; D gene: TRBD1; CDR3 DNA: TGCAGCGTTGCCCCTGGGACAGGGTCCGCAGATACGCAGTATTTT; CDR3 protein: CSVAPGTGSADTQYF
CDR3 length: 15; J gene: TRBJ2-7; V gene: TRBV6-5; clone size: -; D gene: TRBD2; CDR3 DNA: TGTGCCAGCAGTTACTATACGGGAGGCTCCTACGAGCAGTACTTC; CDR3 protein: CASSYYTGGSYEQYF
CDR3 length: 14; J gene: TRBJ2-1; V gene: TRBV2; clone size: -; D gene: TRBD1; CDR3 DNA: TGTGCCAGCAGTGAACCACGGACAGGCAATGAGCAGTTCTTC; CDR3 protein: CASSEPRTGNEQFF
CDR3 length: 14; J gene: TRBJ1-5; V gene: TRBV7-9; clone size: -; D gene: TRBD1; CDR3 DNA: TGTGCCAGCAGCTTGACAGGGTTGAATCAGCCCCAGCATTTT; CDR3 protein: CASSLTGLNQPQHF
CDR3 length: 16; J gene: TRBJ2-2; V gene: TRBV27; clone size: -; D gene: -; CDR3 DNA: TGTGCCAGCAGTTCCGGGACTCTTCTGAACACCGGGGAGCTGTTTTTT; CDR3 protein: CASSSGTLLNTGELFF
CDR3 length: 14; J gene: TRBJ1-2; V gene: TRBV30; clone size: -; D gene: -; CDR3 DNA: TGTGCCTGGAGTGTGGGTTGGGGGTTTGCTGGCTACACCTTC; CDR3 protein: CAWSVGWGFAGYTF
CDR3 length: 13; J gene: TRBJ1-4; V gene: TRBV7-6; clone size: few; D gene: -; CDR3 DNA: TGTGCCAGTCGAGGACTGGGAAATGAAAAACTGTTTTTT; CDR3 protein: CASRGLGNEKLFF
CDR3 length: 11; J gene: TRBJ1-1; V gene: TRBV5-4; clone size: many; D gene: -; CDR3 DNA: TGTGCCAGCAGCTGGGGCACTGAAGCTTTCTTT; CDR3 protein: CASSWGTEAFF
CDR3 length: 14; J gene: TRBJ1-2; V gene: TRBV6-5; clone size: -; D gene: -; CDR3 DNA: TGTGCCAGCAGTTATTTGGGACATCAGGAGGGCTACACCTTC; CDR3 protein: CASSYLGHQEGYTF
CDR3 length: 16; J gene: TRBJ1-6; V gene: TRBV5-5; clone size: once; D gene: -; CDR3 DNA: TGTGCCAGCAGCCAGATGCCGGGGAGTTTACCCTCACCCCTCCACTTT; CDR3 protein: CASSQMPGSLPSPLHF
CDR3 length: 14; J gene: TRBJ1-2; V gene: TRBV19; clone size: -; D gene: TRBD1; CDR3 DNA: TGTGCCAGTAGTATAGATGACAGGGGACTTGGCTACACCTTC; CDR3 protein: CASSIDDRGLGYTF
CDR3 length: 13; J gene: TRBJ1-4; V gene: TRBV29-1; clone size: -; D gene: TRBD1; CDR3 DNA: TGCAGCGTGCCCGGGACAGGGGATGAAAAACTGTTTTTT; CDR3 protein: CSVPGTGDEKLFF
CDR3 length: 14; J gene: TRBJ2-6; V gene: TRBV1; clone size: -; D gene: -; CDR3 DNA: TGCACCAGCAGCCAAGGGTCTGGGGCCAACGTCCTGACTTTC; CDR3 protein: CTSSQGSGANVLTF
CDR3 length: 15; J gene: TRBJ2-7; V gene: TRBV19; clone size: few; D gene: TRBD2; CDR3 DNA: TGTGCCAGTAGTTGGTCCAGCGGGAAATCCTACGAGCAGTACTTC; CDR3 protein: CASSWSSGKSYEQYF
CDR3 length: 13; J gene: TRBJ2-1; V gene: TRBV9; clone size: -; D gene: -; CDR3 DNA: TGTGCCAGCAGCAGTAACTTTCCAGCTGAGCAGTTCTTC; CDR3 protein: CASSSNFPAEQFF
CDR3 length: 15; J gene: TRBJ2-1; V gene: TRBV7-3; clone size: -; D gene: TRBD1; CDR3 DNA: TGTGCCAGCAGCAAGACAGGGGGCGGGTACAATGAGCAGTTCTTC; CDR3 protein: CASSKTGGGYNEQFF
CDR3 length: 16; J gene: TRBJ2-5; V gene: TRBV4-3; clone size: -; D gene: -; CDR3 DNA: TGCGCCAGCGGGGAGGATCTGATAGGGGCCCAAGAGACCCAGTACTTC; CDR3 protein: CASGEDLIGAQETQYF
CDR3 length: 17; J gene: TRBJ2-7; V gene: TRBV4-3; clone size: once; D gene: -; CDR3 DNA: TGCGCCAGCAGCCAGGGGGTAGCAGGTGGCGCTTCCTACGAGCAGTACTTC; CDR3 protein: CASSQGVAGGASYEQYF
CDR3 length: 15; J gene: TRBJ1-2; V gene: TRBV30; clone size: -; D gene: -; CDR3 DNA: TGTGCCTGGAGTCACGCGGGGTGGGGAACTGAGGGCTACACCTTC; CDR3 protein: CAWSHAGWGTEGYTF
CDR3 length: 14; J gene: TRBJ1-5; V gene: TRBV28; clone size: -; D gene: -; CDR3 DNA: TGTGCCAGCAGTCGCGACAGGACAAATCAGCCCCAGCATTTT; CDR3 protein: CASSRDRTNQPQHF
CDR3 length: 13; J gene: TRBJ2-1; V gene: TRBV27; clone size: -; D gene: -; CDR3 DNA: TGTGCCAGCATCGGGACTTGGGGCAATGAGCAGTTCTTC; CDR3 protein: CASIGTWGNEQFF
CDR3 length: 15; J gene: TRBJ1-3; V gene: TRBV2; clone size: -; D gene: -; CDR3 DNA: TGTGCCAGCAGACTCAATATGGACTCTGGAAACACCATATATTTT; CDR3 protein: CASRLNMDSGNTIYF
CDR3 length: 15; J gene: TRBJ1-4; V gene: TRBV5-6; clone size: -; D gene: TRBD1; CDR3 DNA: TGTGCCAGCAGCTTTGGGACAGGGGGGGATGAAAAACTGTTTTTT; CDR3 protein: CASSFGTGGDEKLFF
CDR3 length: 13; J gene: TRBJ2-1; V gene: TRBV28; clone size: -; D gene: -; CDR3 DNA: TGTGCCAGCAGGCACAGGGAGTTGAATGAGCAGTTCTTC; CDR3 protein: CASRHRELNEQFF
CDR3 length: 13; J gene: TRBJ1-1; V gene: TRBV5-1; clone size: -; D gene: -; CDR3 DNA: TGCGCCAGCAGCGCAGGGACCAACACTGAAGCTTTCTTT; CDR3 protein: CASSAGTNTEAFF
CDR3 length: 13; J gene: TRBJ1-2; V gene: TRBV30; clone size: -; D gene: -; CDR3 DNA: TGTGCCTGCAAACATCAGGGAACATATGGCTACACCTTC; CDR3 protein: CACKHQGTYGYTF
CDR3 length: 15; J gene: TRBJ2-3; V gene: TRBV6-6; clone size: -; D gene: TRBD2; CDR3 DNA: TGTGCCAGCACCACTACCGGGGGAGGGACAGATACGCAGTATTTT; CDR3 protein: CASTTTGGGTDTQYF